The present entry profiles one T cell receptor beta chain with its context. Antigen specificity is unknown. The read ends 3 residues before the CDR3 terminus; that terminus is restored from the germline J gene. The data originate from a study of T cells in women clearing cervical HPV infection. About the research overall: No precancer developed; the control's incident HPV16 infection cleared within 12 months. Blood came at first lesion visit for cases, post-clearance for controls.

Sequencing was performed with immunoSEQ multiplex PCR; in TCRdb, only in-frame clones are kept and a portion is missing. Its clone listing holds about 36,000 clones. Findings and caveats of the study: A classifier using richness and V gene abundances reached an AUC of roughly 0.8. TRBV6-7 relative abundance averaged around 0.11% in cases and under 0.2% in controls.

Germline values: CDR1 KGHSH, CDR2 LQKENI. The CDR3 consists of 14 residues. The receptor's source is a woman aged 18 to 75 with a cervical HPV16 infection that either progressed to CIN3+ or cleared (not recorded which). This sequence joins TRBV18 and TRBJ1-2, with 7 bases lining up with TRBD1. The source material was blood buffy coat. The CDR3 loop is CASSASGGSYEYTF. CDR3 DNA, as far as it was read: TGTGCCAGCTCAGCTTCAGGGGGTAGCTACGAA.